The rows below give T cell receptor beta chains drawn from one sample of a study of blood T cell repertoires in COVID-19. Only in-frame clones appear in the TCRdb table, and some are missing; sequencing was by immunoSEQ multiplex PCR. The sample records around 190,000 clones, 80% to 90% being singletons. The sequenced sample consisted of peripheral blood. These receptors were collected from a woman aged 40 to 49 with COVID-19, enrolled during active disease. CDR3s include the opening cysteine and the closing phenylalanine or tryptophan. A D gene is named only where the DNA matches it firmly. Size values are once, few and many counts, or a class for expanded clones, and some rows have none.

V	size	J	D	DNA	CDR3
TRBV2	.	TRBJ2-4	TRBD1	TGTGCCAGCAGTGCCCGGGACAGGGGGCCCCTAGCCAAAAACATTCAGTACTTC	CASSARDRGPLAKNIQYF
TRBV2	.	TRBJ2-2	TRBD1	TGTGCCAGCAGCTACAGGGGCGGCACCGGGGAGCTGTTTTTT	CASSYRGGTGELFF
TRBV5-4	.	TRBJ2-7	TRBD2	TGTGCCAGCAGCTTTGGACTAGTCCCCTACGAGCAGTACTTC	CASSFGLVPYEQYF
TRBV28	.	TRBJ1-3	TRBD1	TGTGCCAGCAGTTTAATACAGGGGGCTGGTGGAAACACCATATATTTT	CASSLIQGAGGNTIYF
TRBV5-1	.	TRBJ1-1	.	TGCGCCAGCAGCAAACTGCGGGACACTGAAGCTTTCTTT	CASSKLRDTEAFF
TRBV7-2	few	TRBJ2-2	TRBD2	TGTGCCAGCAGCTTTGTGGGAGGGCCGAGAACCGGGGAGCTGTTTTTT	CASSFVGGPRTGELFF
TRBV4-1	many	TRBJ2-1	.	TGCGCCAGCAGCCCCATCAGCTACAATGAGCAGTTCTTC	CASSPISYNEQFF
TRBV30	.	TRBJ1-1	.	TGTGCCTGGGCGAGGCGGCGGGACACTGAAGCTTTCTTT	CAWARRRDTEAFF
TRBV7-3	.	TRBJ1-1	TRBD1	TGTGCCAGCATCCCCCCGGGCTCGACAGGGCGTGGGGCCCGGGCGTGTGGGGCTTTCTTT	CASIPPGSTGRGARACGAFF
TRBV5-6	.	TRBJ1-2	TRBD1	TGTGCCAGCAGCCCGACAGGGAATGGCTACACCTTC	CASSPTGNGYTF
TRBV19	.	TRBJ1-1	.	TGTGCCAGTAGTATGAAACAGCGGAATATGAACACTGAAGCTTTCTTT	CASSMKQRNMNTEAFF
TRBV24-1	once	TRBJ1-5	.	TGTGCCACCAGGATTGGGCAAACGGGGTGGATCGGCAATCAGCCCCAGCATTTT	CATRIGQTGWIGNQPQHF
TRBV6-4	few	TRBJ1-1	.	TGTGCCAGCAAAACTTTGAGGTACACTGAAGCTTTCTTT	CASKTLRYTEAFF
TRBV24-1	few	TRBJ2-1	TRBD2	TGTGCCACCAGTTTCCTAGCGGGCGCCGCACAGTTCTTC	CATSFLAGAAQFF
TRBV28	once	TRBJ1-1	.	TGTGCCAGCAGTCTACCTTCGTTAGCTTTCTTT	CASSLPSLAFF
TRBV14	.	TRBJ1-6	.	TGTGCCAGCAGACACACAGCTGATAATTCACCCCTCCACTTT	CASRHTADNSPLHF
TRBV2	few	TRBJ1-5	TRBD1	TGTGCCAGCAAGGAATACAGGGGTAGCAATCAGCCCCAGCATTTT	CASKEYRGSNQPQHF
TRBV6-1	.	TRBJ2-7	TRBD2	TGTGCCAGCAGTGAACTAGCGGGGGCCTACGAGCAGTACTTC	CASSELAGAYEQYF
TRBV15	.	TRBJ2-1	TRBD2	TGTGCCACCAGCAACCAGCGGGAGGGCGGCGAGCAGTTCTTC	CATSNQREGGEQFF
TRBV28	.	TRBJ2-4	TRBD2	TGTGCCAGCAGTTCCGCCGGGACTAGCGGGAAAAACATTCAGTACTTC	CASSSAGTSGKNIQYF
TRBV7-9	.	TRBJ1-5	.	TGTGCCAGCAGCTTAGATGCGATTAATCAGCCCCAGCATTTT	CASSLDAINQPQHF
TRBV9	.	TRBJ2-5	TRBD2	TGTGCCAGCAGCTCCTCGGGACTAGCCGAGACCCAGTACTTC	CASSSSGLAETQYF
TRBV2	.	TRBJ2-1	.	TGTGCCAGCAGTGGGGGAGGCAATGAGCAGTTCTTC	CASSGGGNEQFF
TRBV24-1	.	TRBJ2-1	.	TGTGCCACCACTGGGTACAGCAATGAGCAGTTCTTC	CATTGYSNEQFF
TRBV4-1	.	TRBJ2-7	TRBD1	TGCGCCAGCAGCCCGCCCCGGACAGGGGATCAATACGAGCAGTACTTC	CASSPPRTGDQYEQYF
TRBV12-5	few	TRBJ1-2	.	TGTGCTAGTGGCAAGCAAGCCAGGATTAACTATGGCTACACCTTC	CASGKQARINYGYTF
TRBV29-1	once	TRBJ2-1	.	TGCAGCGTTGTCAGGGTCAATGAGCAGTTCTTC	CSVVRVNEQFF
TRBV3-1/TRBV3-2	few	TRBJ1-2	.	TGTGCCAGCAGCCGGGGGTCAGGGGCTCGTTTCTATGGCTACACCTTC	CASSRGSGARFYGYTF
TRBV6-4	many	TRBJ2-3	.	TGTGCCAGCAGCCAAGCGGGCCTCACAGATACGCAGTATTTT	CASSQAGLTDTQYF
TRBV1	.	TRBJ2-6	.	TGCACCGGGACACCTCCCTCTGGGGCCAACGTCCTGACTTTC	CTGTPPSGANVLTF
TRBV7-9	.	TRBJ1-1	.	TGTGCCAGCAGCTTAGCTCCAGTAGTACAGATGAACACTGAAGCTTTCTTT	CASSLAPVVQMNTEAFF
TRBV27	.	TRBJ2-1	.	TGTGCCAGCAGTTTATCGCGGGACTCCTACAATGAGCAGTTCTTC	CASSLSRDSYNEQFF
TRBV3-1/TRBV3-2	few	TRBJ1-3	.	TGTGCCAGCAGACAGAGCCCTGGAAACACCATATATTTT	CASRQSPGNTIYF